Following are 7 T cell receptor beta chains from one sample sequenced in a study of blood T cell repertoires in COVID-19. The protocol was immunoSEQ multiplex PCR, while the TCRdb copy is restricted to in-frame clones and leaves out a portion. The sample carries some 110,000 clones, about 86% recorded once. The sample was peripheral blood. All receptors come from a man older than 75 with acute or convalescent COVID-19.

V is TRBV29-1 and J is TRBJ1-3; D not certain. Trimming removed 0 bases from V and 6 bases from J, with 12 bases in between. CDR3 size: 14 residues. Germline-derived CDR1 and CDR2 are SQVTM and ANQGSEA. The CDR3 coding sequence is TGCAGCGTTGAAGATCAACACGATGTAAACACCATATATTTT. Its protein is CSVEDQHDVNTIYF. The whole variable domain, remainder taken from reference TRBV29-1 and TRBJ1-3, is SAVISQKPSRDICQRGTSLTIQCQVDSQVTMMFWYRQQPGQSLTLIATANQGSEATYESGFVIDKFPISRPNLTFSTLTVSNMSPEDSSIYLCSVEDQHDVNTIYFGEGSWLTVV.

The DNA for the CDR3 is TGTGCCACCAGTGATTCCGGGGAAGACTATGGCTACACCTTC. As protein: CATSDSGEDYGYTF. The rearrangement joins TRBV24-1 to TRBJ1-2, with D unclear. Trimming cost V 2 bases and J 3 bases, with 9 bases left between them. Germline CDR1 reads KGHDR; CDR2 reads SFDVKD. The CDR3 runs to 14 residues.

The chain links TRBV18 to TRBJ1-6, with 8 positions matching TRBD1. Germline CDR1 is KGHSH and CDR2 is LQKENI. CDR3 length: 15 amino acids. The V and J ends lost 4 bases and 7 bases, in that order; junction bases with no gene match: 6. CDR3 DNA: TGTGCCAGCTCACTATATCGGGACAGGAATTCACCCCTCCACTTT. Translating gives CASSLYRDRNSPLHF.

The J gene is TRBJ2-2, the V gene TRBV5-1; 10 nucleotides line up with TRBD1. CDR1 and CDR2 from the germline V gene are SGHRS and YFSETQ. This CDR3 region has 15 residues. J gave up 6 bases and V 4 bases, and 6 bases lay outside the gene matches. The CDR3 DNA reads TGCGCCAGCAGCACACGGACAGGGGGATCCGGGGAGCTGTTTTTT. Its protein product is CASSTRTGGSGELFF.

The V and J genes are TRBV7-3 and TRBJ2-2; possible D gene TRBD2, 6 bases. The CDR3 runs to 13 residues. CDR1 SGHTA and CDR2 FQGTGA come from the germline V gene. V lost 5 bases to trimming and J lost 5 bases, with 9 bases between them. The CDR3 DNA reads TGTGCCAGCAGCCGTGGAGGGACCGGGGAGCTGTTTTTT. This translates into CASSRGGTGELFF.

The J gene is TRBJ2-5, the V gene TRBV6-5; TRBD2 is a possible D gene (6 bases). Trimming removed 6 bases at V and 1 base at J, with 15 bases between. Germline V gene sequence: CDR1 MNHEY, CDR2 SVGAGI. The CDR3 runs 15 residues. The CDR3 coding sequence is TGTGCCAGCAGCCGTGTAGCCGGGGGCCAAGAGACCCAGTACTTC. Protein sequence: CASSRVAGGQETQYF.

This sequence joins TRBV19 and TRBJ2-2; D is possibly TRBD2 (5 bases). V gave up 6 bases and J gave up 7 bases, with 15 bases separating them. This CDR3 has 14 residues. The V gene's germline CDR1 is LNHDA and CDR2 SQIVND (reference sequence). Written as DNA, the CDR3 is TGTGCCAGTAGAAGCGGAGTCGGGTTCGGGGAGCTGTTTTTT. Protein sequence: CASRSGVGFGELFF. Looking up the rest from reference TRBV19 and TRBJ2-2 gives the full variable domain: DGGITQSPKYLFRKEGQNVTLSCEQNLNHDAMYWYRQDPGQGLRLIYYSQIVNDFQKGDIAEGYSVSREKKESFPLTVTSAQKNPTAFYLCASRSGVGFGELFFGEGSRLTVL.